The T cell receptor beta chain under discussion was sequenced for a study of cytomegalovirus exposure and HLA in healthy donors. The PCR employed 60 Vbeta primers together with 13 Jbeta primers. Sequencing used immunoSEQ multiplex PCR; TCRdb keeps in-frame clones, though not all of them. The sample records around 150,000 clones, roughly 70% being singletons. The CDR3 totals 13 residues. Trimming pared 8 bases from V and 0 bases from J, leaving 11 bases between. Germline V gene lookup returns CDR1 MNHNY and CDR2 SVGAGI (reference sequence). V and J are TRBV6-6 and TRBJ2-7; maybe TRBD1 (5 bases). The clonotype comes from a man between 60 and 75 years old in good health and CMV-seronegative. Sequences were obtained from PBMCs. For the CDR3, the DNA is TGTGCCAGCTCCAGGGCGGACTCCTACGAGCAGTACTTC. This encodes CASSRADSYEQYF.